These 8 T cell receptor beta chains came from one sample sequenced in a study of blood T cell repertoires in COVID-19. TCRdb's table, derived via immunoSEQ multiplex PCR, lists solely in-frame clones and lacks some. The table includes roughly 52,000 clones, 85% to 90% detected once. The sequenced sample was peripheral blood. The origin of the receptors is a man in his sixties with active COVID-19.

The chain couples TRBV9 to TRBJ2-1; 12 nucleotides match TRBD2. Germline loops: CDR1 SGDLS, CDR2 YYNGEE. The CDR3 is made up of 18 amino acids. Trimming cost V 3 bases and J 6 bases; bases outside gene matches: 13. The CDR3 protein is CASSAKTSRLAGVNEQFF. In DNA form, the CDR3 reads TGTGCCAGCAGCGCCAAGACCTCCCGACTAGCGGGAGTCAATGAGCAGTTCTTC.

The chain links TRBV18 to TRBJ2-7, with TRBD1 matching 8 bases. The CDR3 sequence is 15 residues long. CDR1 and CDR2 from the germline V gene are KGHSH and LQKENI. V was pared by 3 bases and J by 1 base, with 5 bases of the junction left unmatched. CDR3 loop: CASSPVGQGSYEQYF. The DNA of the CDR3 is TGTGCCAGCTCACCCGTTGGACAGGGTTCCTACGAGCAGTACTTC.

The CDR3 bases are TGCGCCAGCAGGGTCAAGACTAGCGGGGGGACCATGGAGACCCAGTACTTC. Translated: CASRVKTSGGTMETQYF. This chain connects TRBV5-1 to TRBJ2-5, with 13 bases fitting TRBD2. The CDR3 is 17 residues long. After removal of 5 bases from V and 5 bases from J, the junction contained 12 bases not matched to a gene. Germline assignment: CDR1 SGHRS and CDR2 YFSETQ. Drawing the rest from reference TRBV5-1 and TRBJ2-5, the complete variable domain is KAGVTQTPRYLIKTRGQQVTLSCSPISGHRSVSWYQQTPGQGLQFLFEYFSETQRNKGNFPGRFSGRQFSNSRSEMNVSTLELGDSALYLCASRVKTSGGTMETQYFGPGTRLLVL.

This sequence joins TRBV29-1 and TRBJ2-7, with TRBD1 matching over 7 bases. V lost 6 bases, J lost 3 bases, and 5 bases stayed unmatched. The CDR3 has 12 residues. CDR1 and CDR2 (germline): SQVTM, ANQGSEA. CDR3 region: CSVRQGVYEQYF. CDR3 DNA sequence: TGCAGCGTCCGACAGGGTGTCTACGAGCAGTACTTC.

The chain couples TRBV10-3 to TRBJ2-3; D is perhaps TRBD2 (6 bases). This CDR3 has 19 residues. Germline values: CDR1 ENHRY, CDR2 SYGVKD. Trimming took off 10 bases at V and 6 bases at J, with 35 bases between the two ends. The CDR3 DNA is TGTGCCACCGCTATGGGGGTCCCACTAGCCCCGGTTGGCGCGGATACGCAGTATTTT. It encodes CATAMGVPLAPVGADTQYF.

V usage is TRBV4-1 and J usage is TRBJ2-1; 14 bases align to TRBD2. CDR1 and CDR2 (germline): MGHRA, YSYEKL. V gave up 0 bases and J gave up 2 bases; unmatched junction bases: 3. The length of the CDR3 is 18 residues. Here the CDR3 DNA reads TGCGCCAGCAGCCAAGAGGGACTAGCGGGAGCGACCTACAATGAGCAGTTCTTC. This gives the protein CASSQEGLAGATYNEQFF.

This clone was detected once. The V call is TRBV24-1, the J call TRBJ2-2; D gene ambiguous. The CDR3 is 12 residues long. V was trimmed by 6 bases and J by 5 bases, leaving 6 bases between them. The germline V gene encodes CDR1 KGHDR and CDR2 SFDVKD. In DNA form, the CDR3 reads TGTGCCACCAGTTCCAGGACCGGGGAGCTGTTTTTT. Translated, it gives CATSSRTGELFF.

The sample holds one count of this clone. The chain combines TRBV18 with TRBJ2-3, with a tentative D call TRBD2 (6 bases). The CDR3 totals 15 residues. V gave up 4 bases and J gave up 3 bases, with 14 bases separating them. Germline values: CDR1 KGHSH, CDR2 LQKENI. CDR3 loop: CASSLSTRGTDTQYF. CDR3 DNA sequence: TGTGCCAGCTCACTTTCGACTAGAGGTACAGATACGCAGTATTTT.